The entry that follows covers one T cell receptor beta chain sequence. Its antigen remains unknown. With 2 bases removed from V and 0 bases from J, the gap between germline ends came to 7 bases. The CDR3 runs to 14 residues. Germline CDR1 MNHEY, CDR2 SVGAGI. 5'RACE primed from the constant segment yielded TCR alpha and TCR beta cDNA libraries bearing sample barcodes and UMIs. TCRdb analysed the 5' RACE reads with MiXCR anew, one entry per CDR3 protein. Counted here are some 450,000 distinct CDR3 sequences, roughly 18% occurring once; the ten biggest clones make up around a fifth. This sample is drawn from a study of T-cell memory formation after mild COVID-19. Whole-study context: TCR clusters were mostly confined to one donor each.

General study findings and limits: Contracting CD8+ clones were enriched in EMRA, CD4+ mainly in CM and EM. Unconfirmed was the SARS-CoV-2 specificity of second-wave clones that peaked on day 37.

The source material was PBMCs or a T cell subset sorted from them (not recorded which). The chain is built from TRBV6-5 and TRBJ1-1, with D perhaps TRBD1 (5 bases). The sequence was obtained from a man younger than 30 who had mild COVID-19 (a few samples of this study predate the infection). Cell type and time point are not known. CDR3 loop: CASSYEGVNTEAFF. CDR3 nucleotide sequence: TGTGCCAGCAGTTACGAAGGGGTGAACACTGAAGCTTTCTTT.